A single TCR beta chain is shown here with its context. CDR3 length: 12 residues. The V gene end was trimmed by 3 bases and the J gene end by 14 bases; junction bases not matched to a gene: 4. CDR1 is SGHRS and CDR2 is YFSETQ in the germline V gene. Generated by immunoSEQ multiplex PCR, the TCRdb table keeps only in-frame clones and is missing some. The sample holds 100,000 to 150,000 clones, roughly 84% seen once. This sample stems from a study of control samples from healthy donors and cancer patients. The chain uses TRBV5-1 and TRBJ2-1; 11 bases fit TRBD2. Sequenced: blood. The TCR sequence derives from a man aged 35 to 55 in good health. The CDR3 spells CASSSLAGDEFF. DNA for the CDR3: TGCGCCAGCAGCTCACTAGCGGGGGACGAGTTCTTC.